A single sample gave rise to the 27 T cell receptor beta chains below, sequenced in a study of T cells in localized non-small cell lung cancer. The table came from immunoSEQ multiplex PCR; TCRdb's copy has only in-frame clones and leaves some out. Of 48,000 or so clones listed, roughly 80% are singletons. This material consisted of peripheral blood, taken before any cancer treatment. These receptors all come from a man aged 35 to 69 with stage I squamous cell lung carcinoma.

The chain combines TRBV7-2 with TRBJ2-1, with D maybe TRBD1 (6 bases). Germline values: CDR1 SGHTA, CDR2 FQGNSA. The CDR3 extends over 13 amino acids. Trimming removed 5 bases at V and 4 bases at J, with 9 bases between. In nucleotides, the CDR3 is TGTGCCAGCAGCCTGGACAGTTACAATGAGCAGTTCTTC. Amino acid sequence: CASSLDSYNEQFF.

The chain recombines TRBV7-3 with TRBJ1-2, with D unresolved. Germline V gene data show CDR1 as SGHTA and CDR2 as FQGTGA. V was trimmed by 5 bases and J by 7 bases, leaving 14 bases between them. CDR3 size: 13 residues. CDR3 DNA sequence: TGTGCCAGCAGCCAGTCCCAGGACGCTGGCTACACCTTC. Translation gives CASSQSQDAGYTF.

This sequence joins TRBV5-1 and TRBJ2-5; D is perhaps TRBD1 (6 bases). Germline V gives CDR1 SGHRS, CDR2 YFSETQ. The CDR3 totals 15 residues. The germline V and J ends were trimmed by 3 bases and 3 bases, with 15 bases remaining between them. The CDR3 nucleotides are TGCGCCAGCAGCTCTTCGACAGGTGGAAAAGAGACCCAGTACTTC. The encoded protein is CASSSSTGGKETQYF.

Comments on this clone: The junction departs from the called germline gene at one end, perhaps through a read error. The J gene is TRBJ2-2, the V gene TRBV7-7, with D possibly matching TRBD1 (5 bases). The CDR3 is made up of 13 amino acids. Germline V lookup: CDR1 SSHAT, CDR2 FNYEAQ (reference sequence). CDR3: CASSLTETGELFF. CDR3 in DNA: TGTGCTAGCAGCCTGACAGAGACCGGGGAGCTGTTTTTT.

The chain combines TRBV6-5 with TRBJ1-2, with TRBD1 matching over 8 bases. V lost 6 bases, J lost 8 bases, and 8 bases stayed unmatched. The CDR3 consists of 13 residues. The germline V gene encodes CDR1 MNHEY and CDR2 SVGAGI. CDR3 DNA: TGTGCCAGCAGACGCCAGGGGGCGCCCGGCTACACCTTC. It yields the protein CASRRQGAPGYTF.

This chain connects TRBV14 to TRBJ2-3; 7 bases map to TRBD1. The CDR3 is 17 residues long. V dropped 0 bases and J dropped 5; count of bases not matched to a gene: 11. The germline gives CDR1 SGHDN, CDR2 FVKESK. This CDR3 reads CASSQDGTVKFVDTQYF. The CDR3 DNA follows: TGTGCCAGCAGCCAAGATGGGACAGTCAAGTTTGTAGATACGCAGTATTTT. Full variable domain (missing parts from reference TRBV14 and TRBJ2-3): EAGVTQFPSHSVIEKGQTVTLRCDPISGHDNLYWYRRVMGKEIKFLLHFVKESKQDESGMPNNRFLAERTGGTYSTLKVQPAELEDSGVYFCASSQDGTVKFVDTQYFGPGTRLTVL.

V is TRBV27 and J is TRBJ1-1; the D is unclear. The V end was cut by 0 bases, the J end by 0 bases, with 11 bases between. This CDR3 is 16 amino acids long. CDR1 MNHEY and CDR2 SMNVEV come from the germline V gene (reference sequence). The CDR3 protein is CASSLSTVLMNTEAFF. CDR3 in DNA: TGTGCCAGCAGTTTATCCACAGTGTTGATGAACACTGAAGCTTTCTTT.

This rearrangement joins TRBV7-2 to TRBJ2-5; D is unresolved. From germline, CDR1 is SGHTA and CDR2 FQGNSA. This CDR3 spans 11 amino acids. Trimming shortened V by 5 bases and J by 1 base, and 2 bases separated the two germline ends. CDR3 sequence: CASSRQETQYF. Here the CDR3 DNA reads TGTGCCAGCAGCCGCCAAGAGACCCAGTACTTC.

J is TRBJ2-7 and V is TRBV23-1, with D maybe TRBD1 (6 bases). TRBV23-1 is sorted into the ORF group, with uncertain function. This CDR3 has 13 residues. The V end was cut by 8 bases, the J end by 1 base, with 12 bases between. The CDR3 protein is CASPLGTSYEQYF. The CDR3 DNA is TGCGCCAGCCCTCTAGGGACATCCTACGAGCAGTACTTC.

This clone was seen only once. The CDR3 sequence is CASSDSRLGSPLHF. CDR3 in DNA: TGTGCCAGCAGTGATAGCAGATTGGGTTCACCCCTCCACTTT. This sequence joins TRBV2 and TRBJ1-6; D remains ambiguous. The CDR3 extends over 14 amino acids. V lost 3 bases and J 9 bases, leaving 12 bases between the germline ends. Germline values: CDR1 SNHLY, CDR2 FYNNEI.

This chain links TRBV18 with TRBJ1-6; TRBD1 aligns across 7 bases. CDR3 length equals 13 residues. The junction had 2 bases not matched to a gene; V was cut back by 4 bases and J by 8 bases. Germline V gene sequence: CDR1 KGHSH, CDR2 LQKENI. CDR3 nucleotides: TGTGCCAGCTCACAGGGGGCTGATTCACCCCTCCACTTT. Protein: CASSQGADSPLHF.

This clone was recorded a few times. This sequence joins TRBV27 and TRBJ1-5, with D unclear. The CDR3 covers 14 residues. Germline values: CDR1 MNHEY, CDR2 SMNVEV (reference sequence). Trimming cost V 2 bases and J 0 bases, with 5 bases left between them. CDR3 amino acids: CASSLGDSNQPQHF. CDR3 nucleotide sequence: TGTGCCAGCAGTTTAGGGGATAGCAATCAGCCCCAGCATTTT.

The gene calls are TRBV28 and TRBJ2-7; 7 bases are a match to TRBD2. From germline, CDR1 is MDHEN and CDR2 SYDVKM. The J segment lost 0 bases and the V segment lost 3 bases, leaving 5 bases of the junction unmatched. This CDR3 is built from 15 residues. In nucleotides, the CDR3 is TGTGCCAGCAGTTTTGCCAGCGGGGCCTCCTACGAGCAGTACTTC. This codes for CASSFASGASYEQYF.

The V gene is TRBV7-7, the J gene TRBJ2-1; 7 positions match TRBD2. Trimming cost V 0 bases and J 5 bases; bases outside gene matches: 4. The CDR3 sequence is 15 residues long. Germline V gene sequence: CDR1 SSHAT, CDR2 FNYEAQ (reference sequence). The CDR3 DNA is TGTGCCAGCAGCTTAGCTAGCGGGCTGAACAATGAGCAGTTCTTC. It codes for CASSLASGLNNEQFF. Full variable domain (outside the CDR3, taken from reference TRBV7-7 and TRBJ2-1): GAGVSQSPRYKVTKRGQDVTLRCDPISSHATLYWYQQALGQGPEFLTYFNYEAQPDKSGLPSDRFSAERPEGSISTLTIQRTEQRDSAMYRCASSLASGLNNEQFFGPGTRLTVL.

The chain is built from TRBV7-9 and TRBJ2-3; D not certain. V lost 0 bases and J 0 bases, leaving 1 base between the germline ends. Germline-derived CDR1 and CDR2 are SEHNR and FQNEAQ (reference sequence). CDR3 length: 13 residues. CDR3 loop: CASSLASTDTQYF. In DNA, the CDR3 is TGTGCCAGCAGCTTAGCGAGCACAGATACGCAGTATTTT.

The CDR3 sequence is CASSLVANSGNGYTF. CDR3 in DNA: TGTGCCAGCAGCTTAGTTGCAAACTCTGGAAATGGCTACACCTTC. The V call is TRBV11-2, the J call TRBJ1-2; D is undetermined. V was pared by 1 base and J by 6 bases, with 15 bases between. Germline CDR1 SGHAT, CDR2 FQNNGV. This CDR3 region has 15 residues.

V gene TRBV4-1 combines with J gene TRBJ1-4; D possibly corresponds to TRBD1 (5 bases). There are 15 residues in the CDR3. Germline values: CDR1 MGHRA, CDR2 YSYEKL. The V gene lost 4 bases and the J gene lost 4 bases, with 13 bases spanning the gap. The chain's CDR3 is CASSPGTVVNEKLFF. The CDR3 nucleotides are TGCGCCAGCAGCCCCGGGACTGTTGTTAATGAAAAACTGTTTTTT.

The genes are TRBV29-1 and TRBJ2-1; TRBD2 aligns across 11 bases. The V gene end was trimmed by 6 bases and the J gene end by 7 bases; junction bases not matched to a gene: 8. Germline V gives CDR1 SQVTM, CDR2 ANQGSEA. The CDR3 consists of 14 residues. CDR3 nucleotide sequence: TGCAGCGTCGCGATAGCGGGGGGGCCGAATGAGCAGTTCTTC. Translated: CSVAIAGGPNEQFF.

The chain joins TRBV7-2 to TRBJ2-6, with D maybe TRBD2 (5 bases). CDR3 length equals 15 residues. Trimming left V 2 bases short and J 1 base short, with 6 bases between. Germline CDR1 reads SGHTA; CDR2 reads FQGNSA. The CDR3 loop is CASSLWESGANVLTF. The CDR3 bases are TGTGCCAGCAGCTTATGGGAGTCTGGGGCCAACGTCCTGACTTTC.

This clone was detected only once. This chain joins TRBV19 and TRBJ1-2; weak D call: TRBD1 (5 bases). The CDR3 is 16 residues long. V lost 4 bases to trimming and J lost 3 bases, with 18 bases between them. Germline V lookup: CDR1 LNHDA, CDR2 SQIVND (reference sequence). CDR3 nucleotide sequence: TGTGCCAGTAGTACCGACCGGGACTTTAACTACTATGGCTACACCTTC. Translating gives CASSTDRDFNYYGYTF.

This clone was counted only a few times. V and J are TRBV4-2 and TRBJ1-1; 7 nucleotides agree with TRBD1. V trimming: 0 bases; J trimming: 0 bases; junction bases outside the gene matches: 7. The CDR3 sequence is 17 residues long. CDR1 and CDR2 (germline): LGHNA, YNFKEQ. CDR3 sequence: CASSQEVGGGMNTEAFF. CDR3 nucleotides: TGTGCCAGCAGCCAAGAAGTTGGAGGGGGCATGAACACTGAAGCTTTCTTT.

CDR3 nucleotide sequence: TGTGCCAGCAGAGGAGGGGGCGCGAACACCGGGGAGCTGTTTTTT. Amino acids: CASRGGGANTGELFF. The chain links TRBV2 to TRBJ2-2; tentative D call: TRBD1 (7 bases). V was trimmed by 6 bases and J by 0 bases, leaving 11 bases between them. This CDR3 spans 15 amino acids. Germline CDR1 reads SNHLY; CDR2 reads FYNNEI.

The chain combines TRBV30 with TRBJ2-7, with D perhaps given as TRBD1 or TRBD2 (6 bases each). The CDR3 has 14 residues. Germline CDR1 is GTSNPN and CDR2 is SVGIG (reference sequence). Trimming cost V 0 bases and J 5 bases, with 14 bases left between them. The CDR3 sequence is CAWSVKGGLNEQYF. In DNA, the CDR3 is TGTGCCTGGAGTGTAAAAGGGGGGTTGAACGAGCAGTACTTC.

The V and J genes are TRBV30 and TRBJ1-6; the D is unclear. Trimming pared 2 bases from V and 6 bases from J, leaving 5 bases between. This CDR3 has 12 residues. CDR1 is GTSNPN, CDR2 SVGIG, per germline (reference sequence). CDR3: CAWSRRNSPLHF. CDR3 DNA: TGTGCCTGGAGTCGGCGTAATTCACCCCTCCACTTT.

The CDR3 coding sequence is TGTGCCAGCAGCTTGGAAGTGGCAGGTTGGAAAGCTTTCTTT. It specifies CASSLEVAGWKAFF. The chain employs TRBV5-5 and TRBJ1-1; unclear D gene. Germline loops: CDR1 SGHKS, CDR2 YYEKEE (reference sequence). The CDR3 has 14 residues. V lost 0 bases and J 9 bases, leaving 15 bases between the germline ends.

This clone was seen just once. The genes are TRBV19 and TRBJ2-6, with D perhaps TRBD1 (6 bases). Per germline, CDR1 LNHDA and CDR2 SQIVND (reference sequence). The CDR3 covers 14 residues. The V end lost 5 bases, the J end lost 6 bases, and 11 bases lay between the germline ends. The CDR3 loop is CASSWGLEANVLTF. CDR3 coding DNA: TGTGCCAGTAGTTGGGGGCTCGAGGCCAACGTCCTGACTTTC.

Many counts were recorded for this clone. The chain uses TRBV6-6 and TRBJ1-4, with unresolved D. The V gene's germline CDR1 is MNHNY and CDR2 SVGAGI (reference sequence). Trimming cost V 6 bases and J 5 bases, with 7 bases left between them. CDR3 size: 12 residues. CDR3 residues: CASRQTNEKLFF. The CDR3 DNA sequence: TGTGCCAGCAGACAGACGAATGAAAAACTGTTTTTT.